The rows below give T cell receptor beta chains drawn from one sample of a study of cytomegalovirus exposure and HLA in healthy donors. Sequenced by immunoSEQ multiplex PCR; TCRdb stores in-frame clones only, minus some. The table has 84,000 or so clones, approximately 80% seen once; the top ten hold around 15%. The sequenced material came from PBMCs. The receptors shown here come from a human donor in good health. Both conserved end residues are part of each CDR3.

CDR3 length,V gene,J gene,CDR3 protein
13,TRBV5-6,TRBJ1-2,CASRSTADYGYTF
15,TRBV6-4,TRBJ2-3,CASSLASGGADTQYF
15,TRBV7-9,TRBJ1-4,CASRTDTSTNEKLFF
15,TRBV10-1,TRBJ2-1,CASSVTSGGGNEQFF
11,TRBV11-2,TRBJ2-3,CASTPAGTGSF
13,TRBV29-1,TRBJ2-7,CSVDGHGPYEQYF
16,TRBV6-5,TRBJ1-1,CASSYDRTGTNTEAFF
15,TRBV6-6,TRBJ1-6,CASRPHDRDDSPLHF
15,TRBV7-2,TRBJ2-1,CASSSQGSFYNEQFF
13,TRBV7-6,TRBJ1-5,CASGGSPNQPQNF
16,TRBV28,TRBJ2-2,CASSSRQGLNTGELFF
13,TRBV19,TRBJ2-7,CASSIEWGAEQYF
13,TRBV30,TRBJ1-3,CAWSVDSRNTIYF
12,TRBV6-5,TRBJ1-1,CASSYKNTEAFF
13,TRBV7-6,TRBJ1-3,CASSPDRAGTIYF
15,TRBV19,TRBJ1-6,CASSRGRDYNSPLHF
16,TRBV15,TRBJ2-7,CATSRYGERGRYEQYF
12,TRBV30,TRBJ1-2,CAWTPLNYGYTF
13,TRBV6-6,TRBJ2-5,CASSYGGLEAQYF
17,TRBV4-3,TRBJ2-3,CASSQEPPGHTTDTQYF
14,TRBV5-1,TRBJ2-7,CASSSIQGQHEQYF
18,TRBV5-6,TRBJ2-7,CASSLVAGQAFKSYEQYF
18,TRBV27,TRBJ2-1,CASSPRGGKLDRDNEQFF
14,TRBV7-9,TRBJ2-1,CASSPTRSYNEQFF
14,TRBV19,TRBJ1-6,CASSLGQYNSPLHF
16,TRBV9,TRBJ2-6,CASSHERGTGANVLTF
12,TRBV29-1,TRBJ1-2,CSVGQGARGYTF
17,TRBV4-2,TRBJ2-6,CASSPLGADSGANVLTF
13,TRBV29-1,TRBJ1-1,CSPNLLGGTEAFF
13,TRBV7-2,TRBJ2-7,CASSLSLAGEQYF
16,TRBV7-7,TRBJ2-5,CASSPMTSGVSQTQYF
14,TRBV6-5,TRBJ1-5,CASRTGTGNQPQHF
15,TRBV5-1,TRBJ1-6,CASSLEVRDNSPLHF
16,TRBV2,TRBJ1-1,CATPPGQGQGNTEAFF
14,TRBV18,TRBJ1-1,CASSPPGRGTEAFF
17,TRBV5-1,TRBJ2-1,CASGSPDGRAAGNEQFF
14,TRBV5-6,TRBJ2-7,CASSLGSPSYEQYF
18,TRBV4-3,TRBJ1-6,CASSQEPAPGSGGSPLNF